The 22 T cell receptor beta chains presented below share a single source sample, sequenced in a study of naive and memory T cell subsets. Findings and limits, study-wide: Especially in CD8 cells, naive repertoires contained a few larger clonotypes, possibly CD45RA-re-expressing memory cells.

These receptors have no known antigen. Two oligonucleotides, mixed equimolar, formed the beta constant-region primer covering TRBC1 and TRBC2. The ligated cDNA underwent four PCR rounds using SP2 and nested alpha and beta constant-region primers. One entry per CDR3 protein, called by TCRdb with MiXCR from the UMI-ligation and nested PCR reads. The sample contains 150,000 or so distinct CDR3 sequences, over 20% of which appear only once. The sequenced sample was naive CD4+ T cells from blood. These receptors were collected from a human donor in good health.

The CDR3 bases are TGCAGCGTCACGTTTTTTGCTGACGGGGAGCTGTTTTTT. As protein: CSVTFFADGELFF. This chain connects TRBV29-1 to TRBJ2-2; no firm D call. V lost 6 bases, J lost 7 bases, and 15 bases lay in between. The CDR3 has 13 amino acids. CDR1 and CDR2 from the germline V gene are SQVTM and ANQGSEA.

V usage is TRBV4-1 and J usage is TRBJ2-1, with 10 bases that match TRBD2. Trimming at V came to 1 base and at J to 3 bases, leaving 6 bases not matched to a gene. The CDR3 extends over 17 amino acids. Germline CDR1 MGHRA, CDR2 YSYEKL. The CDR3 DNA is TGCGCCAGCAGCCAAGGGATTAGCGGGAGGCTCTACAATGAGCAGTTCTTC. It encodes CASSQGISGRLYNEQFF.

This chain links TRBV28 with TRBJ2-7; TRBD1 is a possible D gene (5 bases). The germline CDR1 and CDR2 sequences are MDHEN and SYDVKM. This CDR3 spans 12 amino acids. V lost 3 bases and J 5 bases, leaving 8 bases between the germline ends. The CDR3 here is CASSFRVNEQYF. The DNA of the CDR3 is TGTGCCAGCAGTTTCAGGGTAAACGAGCAGTACTTC.

This clonotype came up once. This chain connects TRBV6-2 or TRBV6-3 to TRBJ2-7, with 7 bases identical to TRBD2. Germline V gene lookup returns CDR1 MNHEY and CDR2 SVGEGT. Trimming removed 6 bases from V and 2 bases from J; junction bases left unmatched: 7. This CDR3 contains 14 residues. This CDR3 reads CASSEAGPTYEQYF. The CDR3 coding sequence is TGTGCCAGCAGCGAAGCGGGGCCCACCTACGAGCAGTACTTC.

J is TRBJ2-7 and V is TRBV29-1; D is perhaps TRBD2 (6 bases). The CDR3 contains 12 residues. Germline assignment: CDR1 SQVTM and CDR2 ANQGSEA. V lost 6 bases and J lost 2, with 11 bases in between. The CDR3 nucleotides read TGCAGCGTCGGGACTGGCACCTACGAGCAGTACTTC. This sequence encodes CSVGTGTYEQYF.

This clonotype was observed a handful of times. The V and J genes are TRBV7-6 and TRBJ2-5; 9 nucleotides line up with TRBD2. Germline CDR1 is SGHVS and CDR2 is FNYEAQ. The CDR3 is 15 amino acids. The V and J ends lost 6 bases and 5 bases, in that order; junction bases with no gene match: 10. The CDR3 spells CASRRTGLAFETQYF. The CDR3 DNA follows: TGTGCCAGCAGGCGTACGGGACTAGCCTTCGAGACCCAGTACTTC.

V gene TRBV20-1 combines with J gene TRBJ2-7; 8 nucleotides match TRBD1. V was pared by 5 bases and J by 6 bases, with 12 bases of the junction left unmatched. Germline CDR1 reads DFQATT; CDR2 reads SNEGSKA (reference sequence). The CDR3 runs 14 residues. CDR3 in amino acids: CSAGPGTGYSEQYF. The CDR3 nucleotides read TGCAGTGCTGGGCCCGGGACAGGCTACTCCGAGCAGTACTTC.

The chain recombines TRBV5-1 with TRBJ1-1, with D uncertain. V was shortened by 4 bases and J by 4 bases, with 11 bases between the two germline ends. The germline gives CDR1 SGHRS, CDR2 YFSETQ. This CDR3 contains 13 residues. The CDR3 nucleotides read TGCGCCAGCAGCGGAGGGAAGGGCACTGAAGCTTTCTTT. Translation: CASSGGKGTEAFF.

This chain connects TRBV9 to TRBJ2-7, with 7 positions matching TRBD1. From germline, CDR1 is SGDLS and CDR2 YYNGEE. The CDR3 spans 12 residues. The J segment lost 10 bases and the V segment lost 3 bases, leaving 7 bases of the junction unmatched. The CDR3 protein is CASSAWDSRQYF. DNA of the CDR3: TGTGCCAGCAGCGCTTGGGACAGCCGACAGTACTTC.

This clonotype was seen a few times. V usage is TRBV12-3 or TRBV12-4 and J usage is TRBJ1-6, with no clear D. The CDR3 is 17 residues long. Trimming removed 6 bases from V and 10 bases from J, with 25 bases in between. Here the CDR3 DNA reads TGTGCCAGCAGCCCTCAAATTACCAGACGGCTGGGGTCACCCCTCCACTTT. It is translated as CASSPQITRRLGSPLHF.

This clonotype was observed a handful of times. This rearrangement joins TRBV19 to TRBJ1-3; 7 bases are a match to TRBD1. There are 15 residues in the CDR3. V shed 4 bases, J shed 0 bases, and the junction held 3 bases outside the gene matches. The germline gives CDR1 LNHDA, CDR2 SQIVND (reference sequence). The DNA of the CDR3 is TGTGCCAGTAGTAAGACAGGGAACTCTGGAAACACCATATATTTT. Encoded protein: CASSKTGNSGNTIYF. The complete variable domain, with remaining parts taken from reference TRBV19 and TRBJ1-3, reads DGGITQSPKYLFRKEGQNVTLSCEQNLNHDAMYWYRQDPGQGLRLIYYSQIVNDFQKGDIAEGYSVSREKKESFPLTVTSAQKNPTAFYLCASSKTGNSGNTIYFGEGSWLTVV.

J is TRBJ1-1 and V is TRBV29-1; the D gene is possibly TRBD1 (6 bases). Looked up from germline, CDR1 is SQVTM and CDR2 is ANQGSEA. V was pared by 4 bases and J by 5 bases, with 14 bases between. This CDR3 contains 13 residues. The CDR3 loop is CSVGHGQGTEAFF. The CDR3 nucleotides read TGCAGCGTTGGGCACGGTCAGGGGACTGAAGCTTTCTTT.

This clonotype turned up a few times. The rearrangement joins TRBV7-2 to TRBJ2-1, with D possibly TRBD2 on 5 matching bases. The CDR3 is 14 residues long. Germline CDR1 and CDR2: SGHTA and FQGNSA. Trimming took off 0 bases at V and 8 bases at J, with 11 bases between the two ends. CDR3 nucleotide sequence: TGTGCCAGCAGCTTAGCGTATAGCGTGCATGAGCAGTTCTTC. Its translation: CASSLAYSVHEQFF.

This clonotype was seen a handful of times. The chain uses TRBV20-1 and TRBJ2-1; 11 bases align to TRBD2. The J segment lost 6 bases and the V segment lost 1 base, leaving 2 bases of the junction unmatched. Germline CDR1 DFQATT, CDR2 SNEGSKA (reference sequence). This CDR3 region has 14 residues. The CDR3 DNA follows: TGCAGTGCTAGAGGACTAGCGGGGAGCAATGAGCAGTTCTTC. Protein sequence: CSARGLAGSNEQFF.

The table lists this clonotype with a few counts. CDR3 DNA sequence: TGCAGTGCTAGCTCCAGGGCGATGGAGACCCAGTACTTC. It codes for CSASSRAMETQYF. The chain links TRBV20-1 to TRBJ2-5, with D possibly matching TRBD1 (5 bases). The CDR3 runs 13 residues. CDR1 DFQATT and CDR2 SNEGSKA come from the germline V gene (reference sequence). Trimming took off 3 bases at V and 5 bases at J, with 13 bases between the two ends.

This chain connects TRBV29-1 to TRBJ2-7; D call uncertain. Germline assignment: CDR1 SQVTM and CDR2 ANQGSEA. V dropped 3 bases and J dropped 1 base, with 4 bases sitting between them. The CDR3 has 11 residues. This CDR3 reads CSVEVSYEQYF. DNA of the CDR3: TGCAGCGTTGAGGTATCCTACGAGCAGTACTTC.

This clonotype was seen a few times. The chain recombines TRBV6-6 with TRBJ2-7, with D uncertain. The germline V and J ends were trimmed by 6 bases and 3 bases, with 6 bases remaining between them. Per the germline V gene, CDR1 is MNHNY and CDR2 is SVGAGI (reference sequence). The CDR3 contains 11 residues. The CDR3 region is CASSQFYEQYF. CDR3 nucleotides: TGTGCCAGCAGCCAATTCTACGAGCAGTACTTC.

This clonotype turned up a few times. The rearrangement uses TRBV10-3 and TRBJ1-1; perhaps TRBD1 as D (5 bases). This CDR3 is built from 14 residues. Looked up from germline, CDR1 is ENHRY and CDR2 is SYGVKD. The germline V and J ends were trimmed by 4 bases and 5 bases, with 14 bases remaining between them. The CDR3 nucleotides are TGTGCCATCAGTGTGGAGGGGATTAGGACTGAAGCTTTCTTT. As protein: CAISVEGIRTEAFF.

The rearrangement uses TRBV5-4 and TRBJ2-2; D not resolved. Per the germline V gene, CDR1 is SGHNT and CDR2 is YYREEE (reference sequence). The CDR3 spans 14 residues. V dropped 0 bases and J dropped 7 bases, with 10 bases sitting between them. CDR3 nucleotide sequence: TGTGCCAGCAGCTTGGACCCGGGTCTCGGGGAGCTGTTTTTT. Residues: CASSLDPGLGELFF.

The chain combines TRBV6-1 with TRBJ1-5; the match to TRBD1 covers 8 bases. V lost 6 bases, J lost 3 bases, and 7 bases stayed unmatched. The CDR3 is 15 amino acids. Germline values: CDR1 MNHNS, CDR2 SASEGT. This CDR3 is CASSPGTGHNQPQHF. CDR3 nucleotide sequence: TGTGCCAGCAGCCCCGGGACAGGACACAATCAGCCCCAGCATTTT.

This clonotype was seen a few times. The genes are TRBV5-6 and TRBJ1-4; 8 nucleotides align to TRBD1. Losses at the gene ends were 3 bases for V and 8 bases for J; bases not matched to a gene: 6. This CDR3 is built from 14 residues. CDR1 and CDR2 from the germline V gene are SGHDT and YYEEEE. DNA of the CDR3: TGTGCCAGCAGCTACGGACAGGGAGGGGAAAAACTGTTTTTT. Translated, it gives CASSYGQGGEKLFF.

This chain connects TRBV7-9 to TRBJ2-5, with D hard to call. Germline V gene sequence: CDR1 SEHNR, CDR2 FQNEAQ (reference sequence). V lost 5 bases, J lost 0 bases, and 10 bases lay in between. This CDR3 contains 14 residues. The CDR3 bases are TGTGCCAGCAGCGGATTACAGTACCAAGAGACCCAGTACTTC. Protein sequence: CASSGLQYQETQYF.